The sequence of this T cell receptor (beta chain) was determined in a study of T cell repertoires in cytomegalovirus infection. Across the whole study: Based on public TCR beta signatures, there were indications of CMV infection and of a matching HLA type. Study results and caveats: There were carriers of CMV plus the relevant HLA, and cumulative public TCR beta family frequency identified them. HLA-C-restricted, CMV-specific TCR beta clonotypes were dominant ex vivo.

V was trimmed by 2 bases and J by 4 bases, leaving 9 bases between them. The length of the CDR3 is 14 residues. TCRdb re-called the reads through MiXCR, storing one row per CDR3 protein. The sample yields some 110,000 distinct CDR3 sequences, around 10% seen once. With regard to this clonotype: Its antigen is still unknown.

Input material: PBMCs, sequenced either directly or after in vitro stimulation (not recorded which). The sequence was collected from a human donor in good health (CMV status not recorded). Some clones in this sample may be carry-over from other donors' samples. V is TRBV12-3 or TRBV12-4 and J is TRBJ1-3; D is ambiguous. Here the CDR3 reads CASSLLPSGNTIYF. The CDR3 DNA is TGTGCCAGCAGTTTACTCCCCTCCGGAAACACCATATATTTT.